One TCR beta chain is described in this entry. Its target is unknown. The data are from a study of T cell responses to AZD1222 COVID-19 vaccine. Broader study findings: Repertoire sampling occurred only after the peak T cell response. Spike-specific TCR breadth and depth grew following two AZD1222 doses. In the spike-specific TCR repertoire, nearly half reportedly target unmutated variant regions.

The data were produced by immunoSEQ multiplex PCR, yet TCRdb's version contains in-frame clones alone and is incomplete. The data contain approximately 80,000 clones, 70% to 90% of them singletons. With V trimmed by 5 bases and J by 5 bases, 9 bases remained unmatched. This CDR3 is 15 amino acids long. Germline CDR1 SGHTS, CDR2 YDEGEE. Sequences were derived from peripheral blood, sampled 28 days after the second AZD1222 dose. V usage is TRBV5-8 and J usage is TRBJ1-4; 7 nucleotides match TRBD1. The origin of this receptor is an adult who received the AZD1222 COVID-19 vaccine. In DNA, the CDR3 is TGTGCCAGCAGTCAGGGGGTCTTGGAAAATGAAAAACTGTTTTTT. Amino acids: CASSQGVLENEKLFF. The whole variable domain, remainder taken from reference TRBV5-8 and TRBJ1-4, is EAGVTQSPTHLIKTRGQQATLRCSPISGHTSVYWYQQALGLGLQFLLWYDEGEERNRGNFPPRFSGRQFPNYSSELNVNALELEDSALYLCASSQGVLENEKLFFGSGTQLSVL.